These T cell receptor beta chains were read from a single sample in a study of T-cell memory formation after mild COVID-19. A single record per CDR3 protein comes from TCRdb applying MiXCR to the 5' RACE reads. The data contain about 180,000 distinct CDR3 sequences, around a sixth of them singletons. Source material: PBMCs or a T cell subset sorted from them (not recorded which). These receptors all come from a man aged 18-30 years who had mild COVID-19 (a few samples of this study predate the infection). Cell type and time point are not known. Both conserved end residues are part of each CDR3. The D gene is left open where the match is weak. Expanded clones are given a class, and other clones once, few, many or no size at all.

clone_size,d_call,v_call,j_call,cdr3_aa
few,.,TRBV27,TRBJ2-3,CASSLSVGSDTQYF
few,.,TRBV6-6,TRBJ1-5,CASSYSRDQPQHF
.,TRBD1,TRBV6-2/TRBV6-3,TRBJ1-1,CASRDRATEAFF
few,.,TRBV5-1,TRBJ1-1,CASSLDGTPSSEAFF
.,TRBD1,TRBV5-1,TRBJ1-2,CASSGQGSDGYTF
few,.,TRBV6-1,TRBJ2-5,CASSPPVGGQETQYF
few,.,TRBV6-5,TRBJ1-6,CASSYLGPGAPNSPLHF
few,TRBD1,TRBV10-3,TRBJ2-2,CAISEGQGAPTGELFF
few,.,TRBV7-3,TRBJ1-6,CASSLGGSSNSPLHF
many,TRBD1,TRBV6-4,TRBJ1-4,CASSDSWTGWSATNEKLFF
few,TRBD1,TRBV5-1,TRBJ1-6,CASSRGDRDGSPLHF
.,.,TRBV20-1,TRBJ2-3,CSASERAVSTDTQYF
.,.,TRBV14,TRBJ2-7,CASSAGRRGSEYF
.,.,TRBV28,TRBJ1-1,CASSFGGAGNTEAFF
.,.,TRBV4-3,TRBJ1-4,CASSPSLGEKLFF
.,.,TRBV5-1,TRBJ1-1,CASSLGQLLSLNTEAFF
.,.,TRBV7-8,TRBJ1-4,CASTGSGPAAEKLFF
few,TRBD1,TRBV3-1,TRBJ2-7,CASSQVRGYEQYF
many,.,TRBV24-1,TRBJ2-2,CATSGVRDTTGELFF
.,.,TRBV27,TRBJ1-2,CASSLKGSYGYTF
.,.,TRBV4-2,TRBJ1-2,CASSPPEYVNYGYTF
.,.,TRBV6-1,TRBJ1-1,CAGRRGELNTEALF
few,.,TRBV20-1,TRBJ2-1,CSALGADEQFF
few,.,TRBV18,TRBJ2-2,CASSPQGEGTGELFF
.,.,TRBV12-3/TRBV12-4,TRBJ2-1,CASSFGTWSGEQFF
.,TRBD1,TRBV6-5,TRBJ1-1,CASSTGTGWFEAFF
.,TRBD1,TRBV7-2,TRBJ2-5,CASTIPGGGETQYF
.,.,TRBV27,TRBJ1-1,CAIIGEAFF
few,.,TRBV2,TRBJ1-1,CASSENRNTEAFF
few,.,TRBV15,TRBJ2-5,CATSSRAPRRSETQYF
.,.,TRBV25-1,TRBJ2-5,CASSDGPGRAQETQYF
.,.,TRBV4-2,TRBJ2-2,CASSQAVRAGELFF
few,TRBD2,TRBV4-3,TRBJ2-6,CASSQSGGPFSGANVLTF
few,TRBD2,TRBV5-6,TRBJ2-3,CASSFSYRTSDTQYF
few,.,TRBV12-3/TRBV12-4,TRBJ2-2,CASSLRQGLGTGELFF
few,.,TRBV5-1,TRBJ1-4,CASSLGTGMNRF
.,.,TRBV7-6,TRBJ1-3,CASSLEQGSGNTIYF
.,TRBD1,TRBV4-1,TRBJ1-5,CASRPTGGINQPQHF
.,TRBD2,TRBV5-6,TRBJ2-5,CASSLVAGGTGTQYF
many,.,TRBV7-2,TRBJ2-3,CASTTNNPSTDTQYF
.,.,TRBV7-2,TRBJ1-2,CASGGINYGYTF
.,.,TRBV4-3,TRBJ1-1,CASSRGTAVNTEAFF
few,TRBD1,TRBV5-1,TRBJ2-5,CASSLVGTGETQYF
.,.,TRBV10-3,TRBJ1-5,CAISPDTNQPQHF